The clone carrying this T cell receptor (beta chain) has a count of ten or more. The record originates from a study of Graves' ophthalmopathy and Graves' hyperthyroidism. Amplified TCR beta CDR3 regions were obtained using RNA transcripts as template. The library came from an HTBI-primed first-round RT-PCR and a second-round multiplex PCR. TCRdb used MiXCR to reprocess the multiplex PCR reads, holding one entry per CDR3 protein. Of about 400,000 distinct CDR3 sequences in the sample, 20% to 25% were seen once. V was shortened by 0 bases and J by 3 bases, with 12 bases between the two germline ends. The CDR3 loop spans 15 amino acids. The germline CDR1 and CDR2 sequences are LGHNA and YNFKEQ. Around 9.9 ml of fresh blood yielded the PBMCs by density gradient.

This TCR was sampled from a woman younger than 35 with stable Graves' hyperthyroidism. The rearrangement links TRBV4-2 to TRBJ2-7; possible D gene TRBD2, 6 bases. What was sequenced was peripheral blood. The chain's CDR3 is CASSQDWTGGYEQYF. Here the CDR3 DNA reads TGTGCCAGCAGCCAAGATTGGACCGGGGGCTACGAGCAGTACTTC.